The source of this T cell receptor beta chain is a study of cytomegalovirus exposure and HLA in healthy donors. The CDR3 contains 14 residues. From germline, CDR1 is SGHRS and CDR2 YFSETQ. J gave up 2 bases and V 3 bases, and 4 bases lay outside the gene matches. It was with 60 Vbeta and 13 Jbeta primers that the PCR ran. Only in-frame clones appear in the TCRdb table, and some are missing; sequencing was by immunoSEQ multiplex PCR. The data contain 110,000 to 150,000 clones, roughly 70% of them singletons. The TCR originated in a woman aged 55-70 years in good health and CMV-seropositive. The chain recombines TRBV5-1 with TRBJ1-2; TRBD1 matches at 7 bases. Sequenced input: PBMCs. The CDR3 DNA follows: TGCGCCAGCAGCTGGGGGACAGCGAACTATGGCTACACCTTC. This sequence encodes CASSWGTANYGYTF.